Each of the 8 T cell receptor beta chains below was sequenced from the same sample in a study of read filtering for tumor transcriptome and immune sequencing. This library used around 400 ng RNA and molecular barcoded adaptors spanning alpha/delta and beta/gamma chains. TCRdb re-derived calls from the reads in MiXCR, one entry per CDR3 protein. Here the sample spans about 54,000 distinct CDR3 sequences, over 9% being singletons. Material: a population of CD138-negative cells sorted from bone marrow. These receptors came from a donor aged 40 or over with multiple myeloma.

This clonotype was seen ten or more times. The CDR3 loop reads CASSPGGYGYTF. CDR3 coding DNA: TGTGCCAGCAGCCCGGGCGGCTATGGCTACACCTTC. The chain uses TRBV9 and TRBJ1-2; D not certain. V was clipped by 4 bases and J by 4 bases, with 8 bases between them. The CDR3 extends over 12 amino acids. CDR1 is SGDLS, CDR2 YYNGEE, per germline. The full variable domain, completed using reference TRBV9 and TRBJ1-2, is DSGVTQTPKHLITATGQRVTLRCSPRSGDLSVYWYQQSLDQGLQFLIQYYNGEERAKGNILERFSAQQFPDLHSELNLSSLELGDSALYFCASSPGGYGYTFGSGTRLTVV.

This clonotype was counted ten times or more. The chain employs TRBV12-3 or TRBV12-4 and TRBJ1-5, with D hard to call. V dropped 4 bases and J dropped 2 bases, with 15 bases sitting between them. This CDR3 spans 16 amino acids. CDR3 loop: CASSSLGGGGNQPQHF. CDR3 DNA sequence: TGTGCCAGCAGTTCCCTGGGAGGCGGGGGCAATCAGCCCCAGCATTTT.

This clonotype was detected many times. The V gene is TRBV5-1, the J gene TRBJ2-5; TRBD2 aligns across 7 bases. J gave up 4 bases and V 3 bases, and 3 bases lay outside the gene matches. The length of the CDR3 is 13 residues. Germline V CDR1 and CDR2: SGHRS, YFSETQ. The CDR3 here is CASSSGLGETQYF. The CDR3, as DNA: TGCGCCAGCAGCTCCGGACTAGGAGAGACCCAGTACTTC.

This clonotype was counted a few times. A read error may be the cause here, since a much bigger clone is one base away. The chain combines TRBV7-8 with TRBJ1-5; 11 bases align to TRBD1. The CDR3 consists of 15 residues. CDR1 is SGHVS and CDR2 is FQNEAQ in the germline V gene. Losses at the gene ends were 3 bases for V and 9 bases for J; bases not matched to a gene: 7. CDR3 protein: CASSFGQGAYRPQHF. Here the CDR3 DNA reads TGTGCCAGCAGCTTCGGACAGGGGGCTTATCGGCCCCAGCATTTT.

This clonotype turned up a few times. The gene calls are TRBV5-1 and TRBJ1-4; D is possibly TRBD1 (5 bases). The germline V gene has CDR1 SGHRS and CDR2 YFSETQ. This CDR3 is built from 14 residues. Trimming left V 7 bases short and J 5 bases short, with 15 bases between. This CDR3 reads CASCLTERNEKLFF. The CDR3 nucleotides are TGCGCCAGCTGTCTGACAGAAAGGAATGAAAAACTGTTTTTT.

This clonotype came up a few times. The chain has TRBV6-2 or TRBV6-3 and TRBJ2-3; 7 bases match TRBD1. The ends lost 2 bases at V and 4 bases at J; junction bases unmatched: 6. This CDR3 comprises 15 residues. Germline values: CDR1 MNHEY, CDR2 SVGEGT. CDR3: CASSYVETGADTQYF. The CDR3 DNA is TGTGCCAGCAGTTACGTAGAAACAGGGGCAGATACGCAGTATTTT.

There are many counts of this clonotype. The chain combines TRBV15 with TRBJ2-5; D is uncertain. The CDR3 contains 13 residues. Trimming took off 1 base at V and 5 bases at J, with 8 bases between the two ends. Germline V CDR1 and CDR2: LNHNV, YYDKDF (reference sequence). The CDR3 spells CATSRAPRETQYF. CDR3 coding DNA: TGTGCCACCAGCAGAGCCCCGAGGGAGACCCAGTACTTC. Variable domain in full (rest from reference TRBV15 and TRBJ2-5): DAMVIQNPRYQVTQFGKPVTLSCSQTLNHNVMYWYQQKSSQAPKLLFHYYDKDFNNEADTPDNFQSRRPNTSFCFLDIRSPGLGDTAMYLCATSRAPRETQYFGPGTRLLVL.

This clonotype was recorded many times. V usage is TRBV6-1 and J usage is TRBJ1-5, with D uncertain. The CDR3 extends over 15 amino acids. Germline-derived CDR1 and CDR2 are MNHNS and SASEGT. The V and J ends lost 6 bases and 0 bases respectively, with 12 bases between them. The CDR3, as DNA: TGTGCCAGCAGCGAACGGCCAAATAGCAATCAGCCCCAGCATTTT. Translated: CASSERPNSNQPQHF.